The clone carrying this TCR beta chain was observed a handful of times. RNA totalling roughly 0.45 to 1 ug underwent reverse transcription with random hexamers. TCRdb passed the immunoSEQ multiplex PCR reads through MiXCR, listing each CDR3 protein once. The table includes about 190,000 distinct CDR3 sequences, 85% to 95% detected once. Germline V lookup: CDR1 DFQATT, CDR2 SNEGSKA (reference sequence). The length of the CDR3 is 16 residues. Germline trimming cut 2 bases from V and 1 base from J; bases unmatched to any gene: 6. Under recently defined diagnostic criteria, the patients with Susac syndrome qualified as having definite or probable disease. Negative isolation was used for CD8+ and CD4+ T cells, and FACS enrichment was applied to TEMRA cells. The source of the sample is a study of CD8 T cells in Susac syndrome.

This chain connects TRBV20-1 to TRBJ2-2; 8 bases match TRBD2. This TCR derives from a human donor with Susac syndrome. Sequencing was done on a sample of CD8+ T cells from PBMCs. DNA for the CDR3: TGCAGTGCTAGAAAGCGGGAGCTGGGGAACACCGGGGAGCTGTTTTTT. Amino acid sequence: CSARKRELGNTGELFF.